The entry below describes one T cell receptor beta chain. The data stem from a study of cytomegalovirus exposure and HLA in healthy donors. PCR employed 60 Vbeta and 13 Jbeta primers. TCRdb keeps only in-frame clones here, not all; method: immunoSEQ multiplex PCR. The sample includes fewer than 200,000 clones, 75% to 90% of them seen just once. In germline, CDR1 is MDHEN, CDR2 SYDVKM. The CDR3 sequence is 16 residues long. Trimming took 4 bases from V and 6 from J, leaving 19 bases between them. The TCR originated in a boy between 2 and 15 years old in good health and CMV-seronegative. Source material: PBMCs. This rearrangement joins TRBV28 to TRBJ1-5; D is perhaps TRBD1 (5 bases). The CDR3 loop is CASSSRDWNGRQPQHF. CDR3 in DNA: TGTGCCAGCAGTTCCAGGGATTGGAACGGTCGTCAGCCCCAGCATTTT. Complete variable domain (other parts from reference TRBV28 and TRBJ1-5): DVKVTQSSRYLVKRTGEKVFLECVQDMDHENMFWYRQDPGLGLRLIYFSYDVKMKEKGDIPEGYSVSREKKERFSLILESASTNQTSMYLCASSSRDWNGRQPQHFGDGTRLSIL.